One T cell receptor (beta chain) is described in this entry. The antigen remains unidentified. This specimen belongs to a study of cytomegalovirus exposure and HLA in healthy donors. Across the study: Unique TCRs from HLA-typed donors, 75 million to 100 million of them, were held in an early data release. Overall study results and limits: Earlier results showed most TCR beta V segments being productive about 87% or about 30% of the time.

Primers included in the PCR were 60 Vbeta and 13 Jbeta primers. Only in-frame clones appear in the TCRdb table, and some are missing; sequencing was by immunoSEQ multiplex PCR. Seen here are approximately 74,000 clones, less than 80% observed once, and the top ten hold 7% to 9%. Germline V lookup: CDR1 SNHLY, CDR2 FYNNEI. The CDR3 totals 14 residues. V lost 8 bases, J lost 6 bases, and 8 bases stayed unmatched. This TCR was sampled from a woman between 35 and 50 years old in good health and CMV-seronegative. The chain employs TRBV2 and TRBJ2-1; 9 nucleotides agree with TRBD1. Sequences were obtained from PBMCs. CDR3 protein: CASLRDRVSNEQFF. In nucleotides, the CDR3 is TGTGCCAGCCTCCGGGACAGGGTAAGCAATGAGCAGTTCTTC.